A selection of T cell receptor beta chains follows, all from one sample in a study of T cell repertoires in cytomegalovirus infection. Each CDR3 protein gets one entry after TCRdb re-called the reads with MiXCR. Among hundreds of thousands of distinct CDR3 sequences listed, roughly a tenth were seen once. The specimen sequenced was PBMCs. The receptors stem from a human donor in good health (CMV status not recorded). Some clones in this sample may be carry-over from other donors' samples. Each CDR3 is given with its conserved first and last residue. Each record gives: D gene, V gene, CDR3 protein. A D gene is named only where the DNA matches it firmly.

d_gene: .
v_gene: TRBV27
CDR3aa: CASSLGSGKNIQYF

d_gene: .
v_gene: TRBV29-1
CDR3aa: CSGGGATNEKLFF

d_gene: TRBD2
v_gene: TRBV3-1
CDR3aa: CAGSQAGGSDEQFF

d_gene: TRBD1
v_gene: TRBV6-5
CDR3aa: CASSYSTSGGWPQHF

d_gene: .
v_gene: TRBV7-2
CDR3aa: CASSTQSSLNGYTF

d_gene: TRBD1
v_gene: TRBV28
CDR3aa: CASSSPGYRTSGGYGYTF

d_gene: TRBD1
v_gene: TRBV28
CDR3aa: CASSLAPTGTGANVLTF

d_gene: TRBD1
v_gene: TRBV7-9
CDR3aa: CASSLWTGSDTQYF

d_gene: .
v_gene: TRBV5-5
CDR3aa: CASSDRLNTQYF

d_gene: .
v_gene: TRBV13
CDR3aa: CASPSRENTEAFF

d_gene: .
v_gene: TRBV9
CDR3aa: CASSVGSMNTEAFF

d_gene: .
v_gene: TRBV12-3/TRBV12-4
CDR3aa: CASSPAIDTSSYNEQFF

d_gene: .
v_gene: TRBV7-8
CDR3aa: CASSPHREEAFF

d_gene: TRBD2
v_gene: TRBV7-8
CDR3aa: CASSPIAGATGELFF

d_gene: .
v_gene: TRBV6-5
CDR3aa: CASSPVAFAGYTF

d_gene: TRBD2
v_gene: TRBV2
CDR3aa: CASSESSGAYF

d_gene: .
v_gene: TRBV20-1
CDR3aa: CSAIPRGNTEAFF

d_gene: .
v_gene: TRBV2
CDR3aa: CASSEATSQETQYF

d_gene: TRBD2
v_gene: TRBV3-1
CDR3aa: CASRTGGGKGDTQYF

d_gene: .
v_gene: TRBV11-3
CDR3aa: CASSGSPTYNEQFF

d_gene: .
v_gene: TRBV7-2
CDR3aa: CASSKQLGGFNEQFF

d_gene: TRBD2
v_gene: TRBV28
CDR3aa: CASLGSGGMVDSYNEQFF

d_gene: .
v_gene: TRBV7-2
CDR3aa: CASSLVVAGSGSYNSPLHF

d_gene: .
v_gene: TRBV6-6
CDR3aa: CASSYPEKGQPQHF

d_gene: TRBD2
v_gene: TRBV3-1
CDR3aa: CASSQGRFVVLAGGLGNEQFF

d_gene: .
v_gene: TRBV7-6
CDR3aa: CASSLGRGTSTEAFF

d_gene: .
v_gene: TRBV28
CDR3aa: CASFGASNQPQHF

d_gene: TRBD1
v_gene: TRBV28
CDR3aa: CASSRTGQADTDTQYF

d_gene: .
v_gene: TRBV13
CDR3aa: CASSYEGALFPLHF

d_gene: .
v_gene: TRBV24-1
CDR3aa: CATSDLQVRVARKTQYF

d_gene: .
v_gene: TRBV13
CDR3aa: CASSSARGAEQFF

d_gene: .
v_gene: TRBV20-1
CDR3aa: CSAKGSAETQYF

d_gene: TRBD1
v_gene: TRBV28
CDR3aa: CASNPPGQGNGYTF

d_gene: .
v_gene: TRBV3-1
CDR3aa: CASSQDRLGDGETQYF

d_gene: .
v_gene: TRBV7-3
CDR3aa: CASSLAFTDTQYF

d_gene: TRBD2
v_gene: TRBV20-1
CDR3aa: CSATAMTGGQETQYF

d_gene: .
v_gene: TRBV24-1
CDR3aa: CATSDKRTGELFF

d_gene: .
v_gene: TRBV6-2/TRBV6-3
CDR3aa: CASSYHWQGTDTQYF

d_gene: TRBD1
v_gene: TRBV7-9
CDR3aa: CASSRDRAIPKNTEAFF

d_gene: .
v_gene: TRBV18
CDR3aa: CASSPFTEETQYF

d_gene: .
v_gene: TRBV6-2/TRBV6-3
CDR3aa: CASSDGPRSWPQHF

d_gene: TRBD2
v_gene: TRBV28
CDR3aa: CASSLLSPGLGNEQFF

d_gene: .
v_gene: TRBV7-2
CDR3aa: CASSLASSRTQYF

d_gene: TRBD1
v_gene: TRBV6-5
CDR3aa: CATPWMGDRRRTEAFF

d_gene: .
v_gene: TRBV5-6
CDR3aa: CASSLLGRSAGELFF

d_gene: .
v_gene: TRBV6-2/TRBV6-3
CDR3aa: CASSGPDFHRTDTQYF

d_gene: TRBD2
v_gene: TRBV7-6
CDR3aa: CASSSGLAGAIGETQYF

d_gene: TRBD1
v_gene: TRBV28
CDR3aa: CASSTPGTGLGHEQFF

d_gene: .
v_gene: TRBV13
CDR3aa: CASSFGGGGYTF

d_gene: TRBD1
v_gene: TRBV12-3/TRBV12-4
CDR3aa: CASSGTVAEAFF

d_gene: TRBD1
v_gene: TRBV7-2
CDR3aa: CASSLGGQGAGYGYTF

d_gene: .
v_gene: TRBV18
CDR3aa: CASSPPVGGPTGELFF

d_gene: .
v_gene: TRBV3-1
CDR3aa: CASSQEWGTITGELFF

d_gene: TRBD1
v_gene: TRBV4-1
CDR3aa: CASSQHRGVPEAFF

d_gene: .
v_gene: TRBV7-8
CDR3aa: CASSFLSADSYNEQFF